The 27 T cell receptor beta chains in this list originate from one sample, sequenced in a study of T cells in localized non-small cell lung cancer. The method was immunoSEQ multiplex PCR; TCRdb's version includes in-frame clones alone and lacks a portion of them. The sample holds some 21,000 clones, approximately 90% seen once. This material consisted of peripheral blood, taken before any cancer treatment. The receptors were gathered from a male donor at least 60 years old with stage I squamous cell lung carcinoma.

The V gene is TRBV28, the J gene TRBJ2-1; D remains ambiguous. This CDR3 region has 14 residues. Germline assignment: CDR1 MDHEN and CDR2 SYDVKM. Between the trimmed V and J ends, which lost 7 bases and 0 bases, there was a span of 10 bases. The chain's CDR3 is CASNRRSSYNEQFF. CDR3 bases: TGTGCCAGCAATCGTCGGAGCTCCTACAATGAGCAGTTCTTC.

The CDR3: CASSFPGLAGVIEQYF. The CDR3 region has the DNA TGTGCCAGCAGTTTCCCGGGACTAGCGGGAGTAATCGAGCAGTACTTC. This chain uses TRBV28 with TRBJ2-7; TRBD2 matches at 14 bases. Germline CDR1 and CDR2: MDHEN and SYDVKM. The ends lost 3 bases at V and 6 bases at J; junction bases unmatched: 7. The CDR3 covers 16 residues.

This rearrangement joins TRBV30 to TRBJ2-1; 8 bases fit TRBD2. V lost 4 bases, J lost 0 bases, and 5 bases stayed unmatched. The germline CDR1 and CDR2 sequences are GTSNPN and SVGIG (reference sequence). The CDR3 contains 15 residues. The CDR3, as DNA: TGTGCCTGGAAGGACGGGAGGGGCTCCTACAATGAGCAGTTCTTC. Amino acid sequence: CAWKDGRGSYNEQFF.

This chain uses TRBV29-1 with TRBJ2-7; the D gene is possibly TRBD2 (5 bases). The CDR3 has 14 residues. Between the trimmed V and J ends, which lost 5 bases and 3 bases, there was a span of 17 bases. Germline CDR1 SQVTM, CDR2 ANQGSEA. The CDR3 nucleotides are TGCAGCGTTACTCCCTCGGTGGGGAGCTACGAGCAGTACTTC. As protein: CSVTPSVGSYEQYF.

The chain has TRBV7-7 and TRBJ2-5; weak D call: TRBD2 (10 bases). CDR1 is SSHAT and CDR2 is FNYEAQ in the germline V gene (reference sequence). The CDR3 is 21 residues long. Trimming pared 5 bases from V and 2 bases from J, leaving 33 bases between. CDR3 amino acids: CASSRGPGQGILAGSQETQYF. The CDR3 coding sequence is TGTGCCAGCAGCCGGGGCCCGGGACAGGGCATACTAGCGGGGTCACAAGAGACCCAGTACTTC.

J is TRBJ2-2 and V is TRBV6-6; tentative D call: TRBD2 (6 bases). Germline CDR1 is MNHNY and CDR2 is SVGAGI (reference sequence). Trimming stripped 5 bases from V and 1 base from J, with 11 bases between. The CDR3 extends over 15 amino acids. The CDR3: CASSESGLNTGELFF. CDR3 sequence (DNA): TGTGCCAGCAGTGAGAGCGGGTTGAACACCGGGGAGCTGTTTTTT.

The chain has TRBV11-1 and TRBJ2-7; the D gene is possibly TRBD2 (6 bases). Deletions cut 3 bases from V and 6 bases from J, with 15 bases between. Germline V gene sequence: CDR1 SGHAT, CDR2 FQDESV (reference sequence). CDR3 length equals 14 residues. CDR3 loop: CASSLGPGDPEQYF. DNA for the CDR3: TGTGCCAGCAGCTTGGGTCCGGGAGACCCCGAGCAGTACTTC.

This clone was counted a few times. The chain employs TRBV9 and TRBJ1-1; D unclear. The CDR3 is 13 amino acids. The V gene's germline CDR1 is SGDLS and CDR2 YYNGEE. Trimming stripped 4 bases from V and 1 base from J, with 8 bases between. The chain's CDR3 is CASSRTRNTEAFF. The CDR3 DNA reads as TGTGCCAGCAGCCGGACTCGGAACACTGAAGCTTTCTTT.

The chain joins TRBV7-3 to TRBJ2-3, with D perhaps assigned TRBD1 or TRBD2 (6 bases each). There are 16 residues in the CDR3. The V end lost 1 base, the J end lost 2 bases, and 13 bases lay between the germline ends. Germline CDR1 reads SGHTA; CDR2 reads FQGTGA. CDR3 DNA: TGTGCCAGCAGCTTAAAGGGGGGACCATCCACAGATACGCAGTATTTT. Its protein product is CASSLKGGPSTDTQYF.

This clone was counted once. This chain connects TRBV5-5 to TRBJ1-5, with D uncertain. The CDR3 runs to 15 residues. Looked up from germline, CDR1 is SGHKS and CDR2 is YYEKEE (reference sequence). Trimming shortened V by 2 bases and J by 0 bases, and 9 bases separated the two germline ends. The CDR3 reads CASSLGLHSNQPQHF. In DNA form, the CDR3 reads TGTGCCAGCAGCTTAGGGCTTCATAGCAATCAGCCCCAGCATTTT.

The V call is TRBV12-5, the J call TRBJ2-2; D is unclear. V shed 3 bases and J shed 7 bases, with 3 bases lying between them. The length of the CDR3 is 11 residues. The germline V gene has CDR1 LGHNT and CDR2 FRNRAP. CDR3 coding DNA: TGTGCTAGTGGTTTTGGCGGGGAGCTGTTTTTT. The encoded protein is CASGFGGELFF. The complete variable domain, with remaining parts taken from reference TRBV12-5 and TRBJ2-2, reads DARVTQTPRHKVTEMGQEVTMRCQPILGHNTVFWYRQTMMQGLELLAYFRNRAPLDDSGMPKDRFSAEMPDATLATLKIQPSEPRDSAVYFCASGFGGELFFGEGSRLTVL.

This rearrangement joins TRBV4-3 to TRBJ2-3, with unresolved D. The CDR3 has 16 amino acids. The ends were cut back, 0 bases at V and 0 bases at J, with 10 bases in the middle. The germline V gene encodes CDR1 LGHNA and CDR2 YSLEER. CDR3 protein: CASSQEPRPSTDTQYF. CDR3 bases: TGCGCCAGCAGCCAAGAACCCCGGCCTAGCACAGATACGCAGTATTTT.

A note on this clone: Other DNA sequences of this sample code for an identical CDR3. This chain links TRBV15 with TRBJ1-2, with a possible D match to TRBD1 (5 bases). V gave up 1 base and J gave up 8 bases, with 20 bases separating them. Germline assignment: CDR1 LNHNV and CDR2 YYDKDF (reference sequence). This CDR3 region has 16 residues. The CDR3 here is CATSRGGAGSSEGYTF. In DNA, the CDR3 is TGTGCCACCAGCAGAGGAGGAGCAGGGAGTTCGGAAGGCTACACCTTC.

The chain employs TRBV21-1 and TRBJ2-1; the listed D gene, TRBD1, was not tested against the DNA. TRBV21-1 is a pseudogene. The length of the CDR3 is 17 residues. CDR3 coding DNA: TGTGCCAGCAGCAAAGCCCAGGGGAGCCGCCGCCACAATGAGCAGTTCTTC. Translating gives CASSKAQGSRRHNEQFF.

The CDR3 DNA reads TGTGCCAGCAGCCTCGGACAGGGGGGCGAAAAACTGTTTTTT. As protein: CASSLGQGGEKLFF. V gene TRBV7-2 combines with J gene TRBJ1-4; TRBD1 matches 10 bases. With V trimmed by 5 bases and J by 8 bases, 5 bases remained unmatched. This CDR3 contains 14 residues. Germline V gene sequence: CDR1 SGHTA, CDR2 FQGNSA.

This clone was counted between two and nine times. The chain employs TRBV5-5 and TRBJ1-4; D not resolved. The CDR3 extends over 14 amino acids. The germline CDR1 and CDR2 sequences are SGHKS and YYEKEE (reference sequence). V dropped 1 base and J dropped 7 bases, with 11 bases sitting between them. CDR3 DNA: TGTGCCAGCAGCTTGAGTGACACGCCTGAAAAACTGTTTTTT. Amino acids: CASSLSDTPEKLFF.

The chain carries TRBV6-5 and TRBJ2-7, with D possibly being TRBD2 (6 bases). Trimming stripped 5 bases from V and 4 bases from J, with 18 bases between. CDR1 is MNHEY and CDR2 is SVGAGI in the germline V gene. This CDR3 is built from 15 residues. CDR3 in amino acids: CASSRDSLRGYEQYF. The DNA for the CDR3 is TGTGCCAGCAGTCGGGACTCACTTCGGGGGTACGAGCAGTACTTC.

This sequence joins TRBV28 and TRBJ2-7; tentative D call: TRBD1 (7 bases). Trimming left V 6 bases short and J 6 bases short, with 15 bases between. CDR1 is MDHEN and CDR2 is SYDVKM in the germline V gene. CDR3 length: 13 amino acids. CDR3 in amino acids: CASRTIQGGEQYF. CDR3 in DNA: TGTGCCAGCAGAACCATCCAGGGGGGCGAGCAGTACTTC.

A single count supports this clone. This chain links TRBV5-1 with TRBJ2-5; D gene unclear. The CDR3 extends over 14 amino acids. The germline V gene has CDR1 SGHRS and CDR2 YFSETQ. V gave up 3 bases and J gave up 1 base, with 10 bases separating them. The CDR3 here is CASSSVISQETQYF. CDR3 coding DNA: TGCGCCAGCAGCTCCGTGATATCCCAAGAGACCCAGTACTTC.

This chain joins TRBV18 and TRBJ1-1; D may be TRBD1 (5 bases). Trimming stripped 1 base from V and 4 bases from J, with 13 bases between. CDR1 and CDR2 (germline): KGHSH, LQKENI. This CDR3 is built from 15 residues. CDR3 nucleotide sequence: TGTGCCAGCTCACCACAGGGGCAAGGGAGCACTGAAGCTTTCTTT. Encoded protein: CASSPQGQGSTEAFF.

V and J are TRBV19 and TRBJ1-5, with D possibly TRBD1 on 5 matching bases. Germline loops: CDR1 LNHDA, CDR2 SQIVND (reference sequence). Trimming took 6 bases from V and 6 from J, leaving 18 bases between them. The CDR3 has 15 amino acids. The CDR3, as DNA: TGTGCCAGTAGCCGGGTGGGAGGGGATCGTCAGCCCCAGCATTTT. This codes for CASSRVGGDRQPQHF.

The genes are TRBV11-2 and TRBJ2-1; D ambiguous. V gave up 2 bases and J gave up 9 bases, with 5 bases separating them. The CDR3 contains 11 residues. Germline CDR1 and CDR2: SGHAT and FQNNGV. The CDR3 region is CASSLRSEQFF. The CDR3 coding sequence is TGTGCCAGCAGCTTAAGGAGTGAGCAGTTCTTC.

This chain connects TRBV15 to TRBJ1-2; D possibly corresponds to TRBD1 (5 bases). V was pared by 8 bases and J by 3 bases, with 19 bases between. This CDR3 spans 15 amino acids. Germline CDR1 and CDR2: LNHNV and YYDKDF (reference sequence). Here the CDR3 reads CATHHGGGWDYGYTF. The CDR3 DNA is TGTGCCACCCATCACGGGGGAGGATGGGACTATGGCTACACCTTC.

The chain uses TRBV29-1 and TRBJ2-5; D is uncertain. Per germline, CDR1 SQVTM and CDR2 ANQGSEA. The CDR3 is made up of 11 amino acids. Trimming pared 6 bases from V and 5 bases from J, leaving 10 bases between. The CDR3 DNA is TGCAGCGTCCCGGGTGGGGAGACCCAGTACTTC. It codes for CSVPGGETQYF.

The V and J genes are TRBV2 and TRBJ2-2; D unresolved. The CDR3 extends over 16 amino acids. Germline values: CDR1 SNHLY, CDR2 FYNNEI. The V end lost 1 base, the J end lost 0 bases, and 9 bases lay between the germline ends. DNA for the CDR3: TGTGCCAGCAGTGAAGGTCTACCCGCGAACACCGGGGAGCTGTTTTTT. Translating gives CASSEGLPANTGELFF.

This clone appeared once. The V gene is TRBV4-3, the J gene TRBJ2-1; 8 bases map to TRBD2. CDR3 size: 15 residues. J gave up 3 bases and V 1 base, and 2 bases lay outside the gene matches. The germline V gene encodes CDR1 LGHNA and CDR2 YSLEER. The CDR3 loop is CASSQGLAHYNEQFF. The CDR3 DNA reads as TGCGCCAGCAGCCAAGGACTAGCGCACTACAATGAGCAGTTCTTC.

The table lists this clone with a count of one. The chain joins TRBV5-5 to TRBJ2-7; D is unclear. Germline assignment: CDR1 SGHKS and CDR2 YYEKEE (reference sequence). The CDR3 has 14 residues. With 0 bases removed from V and 5 bases from J, the gap between germline ends came to 12 bases. CDR3 sequence reads: CASSLGLGTNEQYF. Here the CDR3 DNA reads TGTGCCAGCAGCTTGGGGCTGGGTACGAACGAGCAGTACTTC.